A single sample gave rise to the 14 T cell receptor beta chains below, sequenced in a study of memory CD4+ T cells and cytomegalovirus serostatus. The sort gate was single viable CD3+CD4+CD8-CD45RO+ cells for memory CD4+ T cells. The data were produced by immunoSEQ multiplex PCR, yet TCRdb's version contains in-frame clones alone and is incomplete. The sample lists about 60,000 clones, roughly 75% occurring once. Sequenced: memory CD4+ T cells from blood. Receptors were obtained from an adult in good health and CMV-seronegative. Some clones in this sample may be carry-over from other donors' samples.

The V gene is TRBV5-1, the J gene TRBJ1-1, with D possibly being TRBD1 (5 bases). The ends were cut back, 6 bases at V and 5 bases at J, with 14 bases in the middle. The CDR3 runs 13 residues. Germline V CDR1 and CDR2: SGHRS, YFSETQ. This CDR3 reads CASKIIGGTEAFF. CDR3 DNA: TGCGCCAGCAAAATAATTGGGGGGACTGAAGCTTTCTTT. The entire variable domain, with the rest obtained from reference TRBV5-1 and TRBJ1-1, is as follows: KAGVTQTPRYLIKTRGQQVTLSCSPISGHRSVSWYQQTPGQGLQFLFEYFSETQRNKGNFPGRFSGRQFSNSRSEMNVSTLELGDSALYLCASKIIGGTEAFFGQGTRLTVV.

The chain recombines TRBV29-1 with TRBJ2-2, with unresolved D. V lost 1 base to trimming and J lost 1 base, with 4 bases between them. The CDR3 length is 13 residues. Per germline, CDR1 SQVTM and CDR2 ANQGSEA. CDR3 in DNA: TGCAGCGTTGAAGGACAGAACACCGGGGAGCTGTTTTTT. The encoded protein is CSVEGQNTGELFF.

V usage is TRBV15 and J usage is TRBJ2-7, with D perhaps matching TRBD1 (5 bases). Germline loops: CDR1 LNHNV, CDR2 YYDKDF (reference sequence). This CDR3 region has 17 residues. The ends were cut back, 5 bases at V and 0 bases at J, with 20 bases in the middle. The DNA for the CDR3 is TGTGCCACCAGCCCCTCCCATGGGGCTTCGGGCTCCTACGAGCAGTACTTC. Its translation: CATSPSHGASGSYEQYF.

The chain links TRBV30 to TRBJ2-1; unclear D gene. Germline CDR1 GTSNPN, CDR2 SVGIG (reference sequence). The V end lost 4 bases, the J end lost 5 bases, and 15 bases lay between the germline ends. This CDR3 region has 14 residues. DNA of the CDR3: TGTGCCTGGAACATTATGGGAACCCACAATGAGCAGTTCTTC. This encodes CAWNIMGTHNEQFF.

The chain links TRBV5-1 to TRBJ2-2; D is possibly TRBD2 (6 bases). CDR3 size: 15 residues. V shed 4 bases and J shed 6 bases, with 16 bases lying between them. Germline values: CDR1 SGHRS, CDR2 YFSETQ. As DNA, the CDR3 is TGCGCCAGCAGCGAGGGAGGTTTTTACTCCGGGGAGCTGTTTTTT. It encodes CASSEGGFYSGELFF.

The count of this clone is one. The chain uses TRBV29-1 and TRBJ2-7, with 7 bases identical to TRBD1. Germline V gene data show CDR1 as SQVTM and CDR2 as ANQGSEA. This CDR3 contains 18 residues. V trimming: 4 bases; J trimming: 0 bases; junction bases outside the gene matches: 18. CDR3 sequence reads: CSVASRDREAPLSYEQYF. In DNA form, the CDR3 reads TGCAGCGTTGCTAGCCGTGACAGGGAAGCCCCCCTCTCCTACGAGCAGTACTTC.

This rearrangement joins TRBV5-8 to TRBJ2-2; 7 nucleotides agree with TRBD1. Looked up from germline, CDR1 is SGHTS and CDR2 is YDEGEE. The CDR3 extends over 13 amino acids. Trimming cost V 3 bases and J 6 bases; bases outside gene matches: 2. The CDR3 here is CASSYTGAGELFF. The CDR3 coding sequence is TGTGCCAGCAGCTATACAGGGGCCGGGGAGCTGTTTTTT.

This chain links TRBV5-4 with TRBJ1-2; possibly TRBD1 for D (5 bases). The CDR3 covers 13 residues. Per the germline V gene, CDR1 is SGHNT and CDR2 is YYREEE (reference sequence). V lost 4 bases to trimming and J lost 9 bases, with 16 bases between them. CDR3 amino acids: CASSTGTEGSYTF. The CDR3 nucleotides are TGTGCCAGCAGCACCGGGACGGAGGGAAGCTACACCTTC.

CDR3 sequence: CATNGGIQPQHF. In nucleotides, the CDR3 is TGTGCCACCAATGGGGGGATTCAGCCCCAGCATTTT. V and J are TRBV6-6 and TRBJ1-5; maybe TRBD1 (5 bases). Trimming left V 10 bases short and J 6 bases short, with 13 bases between. The CDR3 has 12 amino acids. Germline CDR1 and CDR2: MNHNY and SVGAGI (reference sequence).

This chain links TRBV28 with TRBJ1-4; 7 positions match TRBD1. CDR3 length equals 15 residues. V gave up 6 bases and J gave up 8 bases; unmatched junction bases: 12. Germline lookup yields CDR1 MDHEN and CDR2 SYDVKM. Written as DNA, the CDR3 is TGTGCCAGCAGCACCCCGACAGGGATCGGGGAAAAACTGTTTTTT. Translating it yields CASSTPTGIGEKLFF. Combining the CDR3 with reference TRBV28 and TRBJ1-4 gives the whole variable domain DVKVTQSSRYLVKRTGEKVFLECVQDMDHENMFWYRQDPGLGLRLIYFSYDVKMKEKGDIPEGYSVSREKKERFSLILESASTNQTSMYLCASSTPTGIGEKLFFGSGTQLSVL.

The chain's CDR3 is CASSPGVGRTDTQYF. The CDR3 DNA reads TGTGCCAGCAGCCCGGGAGTAGGACGCACAGATACGCAGTATTTT. This rearrangement joins TRBV7-3 to TRBJ2-3, with D perhaps TRBD2 (6 bases). Trimming pared 5 bases from V and 1 base from J, leaving 13 bases between. Germline lookup yields CDR1 SGHTA and CDR2 FQGTGA. The CDR3 totals 15 residues.

This rearrangement joins TRBV10-3 to TRBJ1-5; D not certain. V lost 5 bases to trimming and J lost 3 bases, with 11 bases between them. Germline values: CDR1 ENHRY, CDR2 SYGVKD. The CDR3 is made up of 14 amino acids. The CDR3 loop reads CAISSDGLNQPQHF. The CDR3 nucleotides read TGTGCCATCAGTTCTGACGGACTCAATCAGCCCCAGCATTTT.

This clone has a handful of counts. The gene calls are TRBV7-9 and TRBJ1-4; no clear D. Germline CDR1 reads SEHNR; CDR2 reads FQNEAQ (reference sequence). The CDR3 is 12 amino acids. Trimming pared 1 base from V and 7 bases from J, leaving 4 bases between. CDR3 sequence: CASSLVGEKLFF. The CDR3 coding sequence is TGTGCCAGCAGCTTAGTCGGTGAAAAACTGTTTTTT.

The chain joins TRBV27 to TRBJ1-4; TRBD1 aligns across 7 bases. Germline V gene data show CDR1 as MNHEY and CDR2 as SMNVEV (reference sequence). J gave up 3 bases and V 2 bases, and 0 bases lay outside the gene matches. The CDR3 contains 14 residues. The DNA of the CDR3 is TGTGCCAGCAGTTTACAGGGGGCTAATGAAAAACTGTTTTTT. Amino acid sequence: CASSLQGANEKLFF.